The present T cell receptor (beta chain) was sequenced within a study of blood T cell repertoires in COVID-19. Trimming cost V 3 bases and J 9 bases, with 9 bases left between them. From germline, CDR1 is SNHLY and CDR2 FYNNEI. The CDR3 contains 13 residues. Original processing methods: Scientists estimated how many nucleated cells there were by amplifying reference gene primers. Repertoires were generated with immunoSEQ multiplex PCR, while TCRdb's copy carries only in-frame clones and drops some. V, J and clone size reflect that table, while D and trimming were determined from the DNA. The table has fewer than 300,000 clones, roughly nine tenths seen once.

The sequenced material came from peripheral blood. The TCR comes from a woman in her twenties or thirties with COVID-19, enrolled during active disease. V usage is TRBV2 and J usage is TRBJ1-6, with unresolved D. CDR3 sequence reads: CASSDPFISPLHF. The CDR3 DNA is TGTGCCAGCAGTGACCCCTTTATTTCACCCCTCCACTTT.